The 27 T cell receptor beta chains reported below all come from one sample, sequenced in a study of shared T cell receptors in the human thymus. The data were produced by immunoSEQ multiplex PCR, yet TCRdb's version contains in-frame clones alone and is incomplete. The repertoire holds about 540,000 clones, with approximately 80% as singletons. These data were also filed under a second study, of human thymus T cells.

Input material: thymocytes. Receptors originate from a boy under two years old with a congenital heart defect.

The table lists this clone with a few counts. The V gene is TRBV5-4, the J gene TRBJ2-5; 12 bases fit TRBD2. This CDR3 comprises 19 residues. From germline, CDR1 is SGHNT and CDR2 YYREEE (reference sequence). V was clipped by 4 bases and J by 2 bases; unmatched bases: 15. CDR3 sequence (DNA): TGTGCCAGCAGCCTCACCTCCGGGACTAGCGGGTTGATTCAAGAGACCCAGTACTTC. Translated: CASSLTSGTSGLIQETQYF.

This sequence joins TRBV11-2 and TRBJ2-1, with D possibly being TRBD1 (6 bases). From germline, CDR1 is SGHAT and CDR2 FQNNGV. The V end lost 1 base, the J end lost 6 bases, and 25 bases lay between the germline ends. CDR3 length equals 19 residues. CDR3 in amino acids: CASSLALPDRTLCANEQFF. CDR3 nucleotides: TGTGCCAGCAGCTTAGCCCTCCCCGACAGGACCCTTTGCGCCAATGAGCAGTTCTTC.

This clone was counted a single time. V and J are TRBV7-9 and TRBJ2-7; TRBD2 might be the D (5 bases). The CDR3 is made up of 14 amino acids. Germline V gene lookup returns CDR1 SEHNR and CDR2 FQNEAQ (reference sequence). V shed 6 bases and J shed 2 bases, with 14 bases lying between them. The CDR3 DNA reads TGTGCCAGCAGGAGGGCCCAAGAACCCTACGAGCAGTACTTC. This codes for CASRRAQEPYEQYF.

The genes are TRBV4-1 and TRBJ2-1; D is uncertain. Trimming removed 5 bases at V and 6 bases at J, with 17 bases between. In germline, CDR1 is MGHRA, CDR2 YSYEKL. This CDR3 spans 15 amino acids. This CDR3 is CASSNSGNPSNEQFF. CDR3 DNA sequence: TGCGCCAGCAGCAATTCAGGCAATCCTTCCAATGAGCAGTTCTTC.

V gene TRBV13 combines with J gene TRBJ1-2, with 7 bases aligning to TRBD1. CDR1 is PRHDT, CDR2 FYEKMQ, per germline (reference sequence). This CDR3 is 19 amino acids long. The J segment lost 2 bases and the V segment lost 5 bases, leaving 20 bases of the junction unmatched. The CDR3 region is CASSMSPRDRRRYNYGYTF. DNA for the CDR3: TGTGCCAGCAGCATGAGCCCCCGGGACAGAAGACGCTACAACTATGGCTACACCTTC.

The rearrangement links TRBV27 to TRBJ2-7; 7 bases are a match to TRBD1. CDR1 and CDR2 (germline): MNHEY, SMNVEV (reference sequence). With V trimmed by 5 bases and J by 2 bases, 9 bases remained unmatched. This CDR3 has 15 amino acids. The CDR3 reads CASSRQGVGAYEQYF. As DNA, the CDR3 is TGTGCCAGCAGTAGACAGGGTGTAGGGGCCTACGAGCAGTACTTC.

The chain couples TRBV27 to TRBJ2-5; 8 nucleotides match TRBD2. This CDR3 has 15 residues. Germline trimming cut 5 bases from V and 1 base from J; bases unmatched to any gene: 6. The germline CDR1 and CDR2 sequences are MNHEY and SMNVEV (reference sequence). In DNA form, the CDR3 reads TGTGCCAGCAGTGGTTCGCTAGCGGGCCAAGAGACCCAGTACTTC. Protein sequence: CASSGSLAGQETQYF.

The V and J genes are TRBV28 and TRBJ2-7, with D maybe TRBD1 (6 bases). V lost 3 bases and J 3 bases, leaving 18 bases between the germline ends. The CDR3 is made up of 16 amino acids. Germline CDR1 is MDHEN and CDR2 is SYDVKM. The CDR3 region has the DNA TGTGCCAGCAGTTTGTGGCCCCGGGACAACCACTACGAGCAGTACTTC. This translates into CASSLWPRDNHYEQYF.

The chain carries TRBV28 and TRBJ2-2, with TRBD2 identical over 8 bases. Germline V gives CDR1 MDHEN, CDR2 SYDVKM. The ends lost 5 bases at V and 2 bases at J; junction bases unmatched: 10. CDR3 length: 17 residues. The chain's CDR3 is CASSHLKGLGNTGELFF. As DNA, the CDR3 is TGTGCCAGCAGTCACCTAAAGGGACTAGGCAACACCGGGGAGCTGTTTTTT.

The rearrangement links TRBV2 to TRBJ1-2; 12 bases align to TRBD1. The germline gives CDR1 SNHLY, CDR2 FYNNEI. The junction had 15 bases not matched to a gene; V was cut back by 8 bases and J by 5 bases. There are 17 residues in the CDR3. The CDR3 DNA is TGTGCCAGCGTCCGGGACAGGGGGCGATTTCCAGGGTATGGCTACACCTTC. Its translation is CASVRDRGRFPGYGYTF.

The CDR3 protein is CASSWPSGTRARGYNEQFF. Here the CDR3 DNA reads TGCGCCAGCAGCTGGCCGTCGGGGACACGTGCAAGGGGCTACAATGAGCAGTTCTTC. V gene TRBV5-1 combines with J gene TRBJ2-1, with D perhaps TRBD1 (6 bases). Germline V gene lookup returns CDR1 SGHRS and CDR2 YFSETQ. Trimming stripped 3 bases from V and 3 bases from J, with 25 bases between. The CDR3 contains 19 residues.

This clone was recorded a few times. This chain connects TRBV13 to TRBJ1-1, with D possibly matching TRBD1 (6 bases). CDR3 length equals 16 residues. Deletions cut 5 bases from V and 4 bases from J, with 20 bases between. The germline gives CDR1 PRHDT, CDR2 FYEKMQ (reference sequence). CDR3 loop: CASSPTGGGAGTEAFF. CDR3 nucleotides: TGTGCCAGCAGCCCCACGGGGGGGGGCGCGGGCACTGAAGCTTTCTTT.

This chain connects TRBV18 to TRBJ2-6; D is ambiguous. This CDR3 is built from 14 residues. Germline lookup yields CDR1 KGHSH and CDR2 LQKENI. Trimming shortened V by 3 bases and J by 4 bases, and 7 bases separated the two germline ends. The CDR3 region is CASSPLIGANVLTF. In nucleotides, the CDR3 is TGTGCCAGCTCACCTCTTATCGGGGCCAACGTCCTGACTTTC.

The chain is built from TRBV19 and TRBJ2-7; 8 nucleotides agree with TRBD2. The CDR3 has 14 residues. The junction had 11 bases not matched to a gene; V was cut back by 8 bases and J by 5 bases. Germline CDR1 LNHDA, CDR2 SQIVND (reference sequence). The CDR3 nucleotides read TGTGCCAGTCGAGGCGGGAGGCCTGTAGACGAGCAGTACTTC. Encoded protein: CASRGGRPVDEQYF. The variable domain in full, completed from reference TRBV19 and TRBJ2-7, reads DGGITQSPKYLFRKEGQNVTLSCEQNLNHDAMYWYRQDPGQGLRLIYYSQIVNDFQKGDIAEGYSVSREKKESFPLTVTSAQKNPTAFYLCASRGGRPVDEQYFGPGTRLTVT.

The gene calls are TRBV28 and TRBJ1-1, with TRBD1 matching 10 bases. The length of the CDR3 is 14 residues. V trimming: 5 bases; J trimming: 6 bases; junction bases outside the gene matches: 6. The germline V gene has CDR1 MDHEN and CDR2 SYDVKM. This CDR3 reads CASSRLGTGAEAFF. DNA of the CDR3: TGTGCCAGCAGTCGTCTCGGGACAGGGGCTGAAGCTTTCTTT.

This clone has just one count. The chain recombines TRBV10-1 with TRBJ2-2; D might be TRBD2 (7 bases). V was cut by 6 bases and J by 7 bases, with 18 bases left in between. The germline V gene has CDR1 WNHNN and CDR2 SYGVQD (reference sequence). The CDR3 length is 15 residues. The CDR3, as DNA: TGCGCCAGCAGCCCCCCGGGGAGGGGGAACGGGGAGCTGTTTTTT. Protein product: CASSPPGRGNGELFF.

This chain uses TRBV6-5 with TRBJ2-7; 7 nucleotides line up with TRBD2. CDR3 size: 12 residues. The germline V gene encodes CDR1 MNHEY and CDR2 SVGAGI. V lost 8 bases to trimming and J lost 6 bases; unmatched junction nucleotides: 7. The CDR3 DNA reads TGTGCCAGCTCGTGGCGCGGGGGCGAGCAGTACTTC. Protein product: CASSWRGGEQYF.

The V and J genes are TRBV27 and TRBJ2-3; 7 nucleotides agree with TRBD2. The V segment lost 3 bases and the J segment 0 bases; nucleotides outside the gene matches: 9. Germline V gives CDR1 MNHEY, CDR2 SMNVEV (reference sequence). This CDR3 comprises 17 residues. The CDR3: CASSFRRELTSTDTQYF. DNA of the CDR3: TGTGCCAGCAGTTTCAGGCGGGAGTTGACTAGCACAGATACGCAGTATTTT.

This clone occurred once. The chain uses TRBV7-2 and TRBJ1-3, with D tentatively TRBD1 (6 bases). The ends were cut back, 4 bases at V and 4 bases at J, with 8 bases in the middle. CDR1 is SGHTA, CDR2 FQGNSA, per germline. The CDR3 is made up of 13 amino acids. DNA for the CDR3: TGTGCCAGCAGCTCAGGGGCAGGAAACACCATATATTTT. Its protein is CASSSGAGNTIYF.

This rearrangement joins TRBV10-3 to TRBJ1-2; D gene unclear. Trimming pared 10 bases from V and 0 bases from J, leaving 21 bases between. Germline V gene sequence: CDR1 ENHRY, CDR2 SYGVKD. This CDR3 is built from 16 residues. CDR3 region: CATRRRPGVTNYGYTF. DNA for the CDR3: TGTGCCACTAGGAGACGGCCCGGCGTGACTAACTATGGCTACACCTTC.

V and J are TRBV19 and TRBJ1-4, with D tentatively TRBD1 (6 bases). In germline, CDR1 is LNHDA, CDR2 SQIVND (reference sequence). The CDR3 consists of 15 residues. The V and J ends lost 11 bases and 7 bases respectively, with 23 bases between them. CDR3 coding DNA: TGTGCCTCCAAGGGACGGGGGGCTTCGAGTGAAAAACTGTTTTTT. Amino acids: CASKGRGASSEKLFF.

This clone was recorded a few times. The rearrangement uses TRBV5-1 and TRBJ2-1; 11 bases match TRBD1. Germline CDR1 and CDR2: SGHRS and YFSETQ. The CDR3 sequence is 14 residues long. V gave up 3 bases and J gave up 5 bases; unmatched junction bases: 1. The CDR3 sequence is CASSWDRGDNEQFF. The CDR3 DNA sequence: TGCGCCAGCAGCTGGGACAGGGGGGACAATGAGCAGTTCTTC.

The J gene is TRBJ2-1, the V gene TRBV9; 12 bases map to TRBD2. Germline CDR1 and CDR2: SGDLS and YYNGEE. The length of the CDR3 is 17 residues. V lost 2 bases to trimming and J lost 4 bases; unmatched junction nucleotides: 7. This CDR3 is CASSVSGLAGLYNEQFF. In DNA form, the CDR3 reads TGTGCCAGCAGCGTCAGTGGACTAGCGGGACTATACAATGAGCAGTTCTTC. The full variable domain, in which reference TRBV9 and TRBJ2-1 provide the parts outside the CDR3, is DSGVTQTPKHLITATGQRVTLRCSPRSGDLSVYWYQQSLDQGLQFLIQYYNGEERAKGNILERFSAQQFPDLHSELNLSSLELGDSALYFCASSVSGLAGLYNEQFFGPGTRLTVL.

The rearrangement uses TRBV5-4 and TRBJ1-2; D remains ambiguous. V lost 4 bases to trimming and J lost 3 bases, with 4 bases between them. Germline assignment: CDR1 SGHNT and CDR2 YYREEE (reference sequence). This CDR3 contains 11 residues. The CDR3 protein is CASSGDYGYTF. In nucleotides, the CDR3 is TGTGCCAGCAGCGGAGACTATGGCTACACCTTC.

This chain links TRBV7-2 with TRBJ1-1; tentatively, D is TRBD1 (6 bases). V dropped 3 bases and J dropped 3 bases, with 11 bases sitting between them. This CDR3 has 14 residues. The germline CDR1 and CDR2 sequences are SGHTA and FQGNSA. CDR3 in amino acids: CASSFTGKHTEAFF. The CDR3 DNA follows: TGTGCCAGCAGCTTTACAGGGAAGCACACTGAAGCTTTCTTT.

This clone was counted between two and nine times. The J gene is TRBJ2-1, the V gene TRBV2; D perhaps matches TRBD2 (6 bases). CDR3 length: 19 residues. Germline values: CDR1 SNHLY, CDR2 FYNNEI. Trimming cost V 4 bases and J 6 bases, with 28 bases left between them. Written as DNA, the CDR3 is TGTGCCAGCAGTGGGACGACGGGACTCCCTCGTGGAGTGTCCAATGAGCAGTTCTTC. Its translation: CASSGTTGLPRGVSNEQFF.

This clone was recorded once. The chain combines TRBV15 with TRBJ2-4; TRBD1 matches 8 bases. V dropped 0 bases and J dropped 0; count of bases not matched to a gene: 7. Germline CDR1 reads LNHNV; CDR2 reads YYDKDF (reference sequence). This CDR3 is built from 18 residues. The CDR3 sequence: CATSRDRRTGIAKNIQYF. The CDR3 DNA sequence: TGTGCCACCAGCAGAGATAGGCGGACAGGGATAGCCAAAAACATTCAGTACTTC. Looking up the rest from reference TRBV15 and TRBJ2-4 gives the full variable domain: DAMVIQNPRYQVTQFGKPVTLSCSQTLNHNVMYWYQQKSSQAPKLLFHYYDKDFNNEADTPDNFQSRRPNTSFCFLDIRSPGLGDTAMYLCATSRDRRTGIAKNIQYFGAGTRLSVL.